This section outlines one T cell receptor (beta chain) sequence together with its context. Its target is not known. The data stem from a study of cytomegalovirus exposure and HLA in healthy donors. As for the study in general: Membership in the Caucasian-associated ancestry cluster was found for around 85% of almost 400 genotyped donors.

The germline V gene has CDR1 MNHNS and CDR2 SASEGT. CDR3 length: 13 amino acids. Trimming took off 8 bases at V and 3 bases at J, with 13 bases between the two ends. Regarding the study as a whole: One later analysis reportedly identified an Asian-associated ancestry cluster that showed fewer N-insertions than the roughly 600-donor mean. For most TCR sequences rarity was the rule, although some public TCRs occurred in many donors.

Primers: 60 Vbeta forward and 13 Jbeta reverse. Profiled with immunoSEQ multiplex PCR; TCRdb holds only in-frame clones, not every one. The table shows about 100,000 clones, with 60% to 80% occurring only once. Nominally healthy donors provided the samples, though records likely missed some immune exposures. This clonotype was sampled from a woman aged 55 to 70 in good health and CMV-seropositive. The sample consisted of PBMCs. The chain has TRBV6-1 and TRBJ1-2; D perhaps matches TRBD1 (5 bases). CDR3 coding DNA: TGTGCCAGCGGAGGGGTCCTGGACTATGGCTACACCTTC. Its translation is CASGGVLDYGYTF.